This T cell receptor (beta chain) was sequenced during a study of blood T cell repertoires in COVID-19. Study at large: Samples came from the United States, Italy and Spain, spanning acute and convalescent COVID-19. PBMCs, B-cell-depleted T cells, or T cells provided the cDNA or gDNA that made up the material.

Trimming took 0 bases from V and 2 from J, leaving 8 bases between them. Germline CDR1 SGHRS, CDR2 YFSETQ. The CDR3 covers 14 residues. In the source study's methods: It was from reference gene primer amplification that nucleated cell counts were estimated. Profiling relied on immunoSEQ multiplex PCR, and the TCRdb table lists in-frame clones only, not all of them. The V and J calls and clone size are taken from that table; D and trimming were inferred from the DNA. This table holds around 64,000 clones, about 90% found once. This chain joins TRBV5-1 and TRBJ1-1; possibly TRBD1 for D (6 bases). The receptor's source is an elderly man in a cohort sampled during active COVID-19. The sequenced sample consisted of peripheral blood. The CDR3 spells CASSLDRVNTEAFF. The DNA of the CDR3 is TGCGCCAGCAGCTTGGACAGGGTCAACACTGAAGCTTTCTTT. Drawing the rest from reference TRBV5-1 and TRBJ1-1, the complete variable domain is KAGVTQTPRYLIKTRGQQVTLSCSPISGHRSVSWYQQTPGQGLQFLFEYFSETQRNKGNFPGRFSGRQFSNSRSEMNVSTLELGDSALYLCASSLDRVNTEAFFGQGTRLTVV.